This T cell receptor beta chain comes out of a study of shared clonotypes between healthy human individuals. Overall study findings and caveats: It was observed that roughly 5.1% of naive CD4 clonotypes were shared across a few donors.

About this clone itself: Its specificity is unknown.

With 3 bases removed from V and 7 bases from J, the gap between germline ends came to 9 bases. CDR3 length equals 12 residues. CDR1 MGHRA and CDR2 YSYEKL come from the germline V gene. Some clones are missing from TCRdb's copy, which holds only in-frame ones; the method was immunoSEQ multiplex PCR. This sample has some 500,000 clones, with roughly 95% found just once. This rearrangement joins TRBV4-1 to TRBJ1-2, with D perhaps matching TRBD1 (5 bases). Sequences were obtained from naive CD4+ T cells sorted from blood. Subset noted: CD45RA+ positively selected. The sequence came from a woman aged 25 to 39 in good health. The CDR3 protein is CASSQGQVGYTF. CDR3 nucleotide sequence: TGCGCCAGCAGCCAGGGGCAGGTTGGCTACACCTTC.